The rows below give T cell receptor beta chains drawn from one sample of a study of blood T cell repertoires in COVID-19. Profiled with immunoSEQ multiplex PCR; TCRdb holds only in-frame clones, not every one. The sample lists about 220,000 clones, 80% to 85% occurring once. The sample taken for sequencing was PBMCs or T cells enriched from blood (not recorded which). The receptor set was obtained from a woman aged 40 to 50 who had recovered from COVID-19. CDR3s include the opening cysteine and the closing phenylalanine or tryptophan. Each record gives: clone size, V gene, J gene, D gene, CDR3 DNA, CDR3 protein. The D gene is left open where the match is weak. Clone size is shown for a subset of rows, as once, few, many or a class of expanded clone.

size: .; V: TRBV29-1; J: TRBJ2-1; D: TRBD2; DNA: TGCAGCTCCAAGCGGGAGTTAGAGAATGAGCAGTTCTTC; CDR3: CSSKRELENEQFF
size: .; V: TRBV6-2/TRBV6-3; J: TRBJ1-1; D: .; DNA: TGTGCCAGCAGTTACGTTCTAGAAAACACTGAAGCTTTCTTT; CDR3: CASSYVLENTEAFF
size: .; V: TRBV6-6; J: TRBJ2-7; D: TRBD1; DNA: TGTGCCAGCAGTGACGGACAGGGGGGAACGCGCGAGCAGTACTTC; CDR3: CASSDGQGGTREQYF
size: .; V: TRBV19; J: TRBJ2-7; D: .; DNA: TGTGCCAGTAGTCATGGGGGCAAAATCTACGAGCAGTACTTC; CDR3: CASSHGGKIYEQYF
size: .; V: TRBV30; J: TRBJ1-2; D: .; DNA: TGTGCCGTGAGGGAGGGACTCAGCTATGGCTACACCTTC; CDR3: CAVREGLSYGYTF
size: .; V: TRBV28; J: TRBJ1-1; D: .; DNA: TGTGCCAGCAGTCTCAAGTTAGGACAGCAGAACACTGAAGCTTTCTTT; CDR3: CASSLKLGQQNTEAFF
size: .; V: TRBV6-5; J: TRBJ1-6; D: .; DNA: TGTGCCAGCAGGGGGAGTAATTCACCCCTCCACTTT; CDR3: CASRGSNSPLHF
size: .; V: TRBV11-2; J: TRBJ1-1; D: .; DNA: TGTGCCAGCAGCTTGTCTCTCAGGGTTTTGAACACTGAAGCTTTCTTT; CDR3: CASSLSLRVLNTEAFF
size: .; V: TRBV3-1/TRBV3-2; J: TRBJ2-2; D: .; DNA: TGTGCCAGCAGCCCTAACGGGGGATCCGGGGAGCTGTTTTTT; CDR3: CASSPNGGSGELFF
size: .; V: TRBV5-1; J: TRBJ2-1; D: TRBD2; DNA: TGCGCCAGCAGCTCAGGACTAGCGGGAGTAGCTTACAATGAGCAGTTCTTC; CDR3: CASSSGLAGVAYNEQFF
size: .; V: TRBV29-1; J: TRBJ2-2; D: .; DNA: TGCAGCGCCCCCCGGGACACCGGGGAGCTGTTTTTT; CDR3: CSAPRDTGELFF
size: .; V: TRBV7-9; J: TRBJ2-1; D: TRBD1; DNA: TGTGCCAGCAGCTTAGTAGGACAGGGGGGTCCCAGCTCCTACAATGAGCAGTTCTTC; CDR3: CASSLVGQGGPSSYNEQFF
size: .; V: TRBV10-3; J: TRBJ1-2; D: .; DNA: TGTGCCATCAGTGAACGGTCCCGCAACCCTTTAATTTCTCTAACTAACTATGGCTACACCTTC; CDR3: CAISERSRNPLISLTNYGYTF
size: .; V: TRBV27; J: TRBJ2-7; D: TRBD2; DNA: TGTGCCAGCAGTTTATCGGGTAGCGGGAGAGGTTCCTACGAGCAGTACTTC; CDR3: CASSLSGSGRGSYEQYF
size: .; V: TRBV10-1; J: TRBJ2-2; D: TRBD2; DNA: TGCGCCAGCAGTGAACGGCGACTAGCGGGGGGGACCGGGGAGCTGTTTTTT; CDR3: CASSERRLAGGTGELFF
size: .; V: TRBV6-1; J: TRBJ2-1; D: TRBD2; DNA: TGTGCCAGCAGTGAAGCGGGAGCGGGAGGAGATGAGCAGTTCTTC; CDR3: CASSEAGAGGDEQFF
size: .; V: TRBV6-1; J: TRBJ1-6; D: .; DNA: TGTGCCAGCAGTGACCCGCAGGGGAGTAATTCACCCCTCCACTTT; CDR3: CASSDPQGSNSPLHF
size: .; V: TRBV7-2; J: TRBJ1-6; D: .; DNA: TGTGCCAGCAGCTTAGTCGCGGACACAGATTCACCCCTCCACTTT; CDR3: CASSLVADTDSPLHF
size: few; V: TRBV7-7; J: TRBJ2-3; D: .; DNA: TGTGCCAGCAGCTTACGTTCAGAAAGCACAGATACGCAGTATTTT; CDR3: CASSLRSESTDTQYF
size: .; V: TRBV7-6; J: TRBJ2-1; D: .; DNA: TGTGCCAGCGCACCTAGTTCTAGCTCCTACAATGAGCAGTTCTTC; CDR3: CASAPSSSSYNEQFF
size: .; V: TRBV4-1; J: TRBJ2-3; D: .; DNA: TGCGCCAGCAGCCAAGATTACAGATCGGCAGATACGCAGTATTTT; CDR3: CASSQDYRSADTQYF
size: .; V: TRBV9; J: TRBJ1-1; D: TRBD1; DNA: TGTGCCAGCAGCCCGTCCGGACAGGGGGCGGAGAACACTGAAGCTTTCTTT; CDR3: CASSPSGQGAENTEAFF
size: few; V: TRBV5-5; J: TRBJ1-5; D: .; DNA: TGTGCCAGCAGCTTGGCAGGGAACCAGCCCCAGCATTTT; CDR3: CASSLAGNQPQHF
size: .; V: TRBV12-3/TRBV12-4; J: TRBJ1-1; D: .; DNA: TGTGCCAGCAGTTTAAAAAGGACATCTGAAGCTTTCTTT; CDR3: CASSLKRTSEAFF
size: .; V: TRBV5-4; J: TRBJ2-1; D: TRBD2; DNA: TGTGCCAGCAGCTTACGACTAGCGGGAGACCTCAATGAGCAGTTCTTC; CDR3: CASSLRLAGDLNEQFF
size: .; V: TRBV28; J: TRBJ2-7; D: .; DNA: TGTGCCAGCAGTTTAAGGGGGTTCTCCTACGAGCAGTACTTC; CDR3: CASSLRGFSYEQYF
size: .; V: TRBV13; J: TRBJ2-4; D: TRBD2; DNA: TGTGCCAGCTCGACTAGCGGGAGAGCCAAAAACATTCAGTACTTC; CDR3: CASSTSGRAKNIQYF
size: .; V: TRBV7-9; J: TRBJ1-1; D: .; DNA: TGTGCCAGCAGCCCCCCGGGGGGCGCGGTGAACACTGAAGCTTTCTTT; CDR3: CASSPPGGAVNTEAFF
size: .; V: TRBV10-2; J: TRBJ1-2; D: .; DNA: TGCGCCAGCACCTCCTCTCGGGGGAATGGCTACACCTTC; CDR3: CASTSSRGNGYTF
size: .; V: TRBV5-1; J: TRBJ2-2; D: TRBD2; DNA: TGCGCCAGCAGCTTCTTGAGCGGGAGAGGCACCGGGGAGCTGTTTTTT; CDR3: CASSFLSGRGTGELFF
size: .; V: TRBV11-2; J: TRBJ2-1; D: TRBD2; DNA: TGTGCCAGCAGCTTGGGTTCTAGCGGGAACAATGAGCAGTTCTTC; CDR3: CASSLGSSGNNEQFF
size: .; V: TRBV4-3; J: TRBJ1-3; D: .; DNA: TGCGCCAGCAGCTCCGGTGGCTCTGGAAACACCATATATTTT; CDR3: CASSSGGSGNTIYF
size: .; V: TRBV9; J: TRBJ1-2; D: .; DNA: TGTGCCAGCAGATTAGCTAACTATGGCTACACCTTC; CDR3: CASRLANYGYTF
size: few; V: TRBV5-6; J: TRBJ1-2; D: .; DNA: TGTGCCAGCAGCTTTATGAAGGGGAACTATGGCTACACCTTC; CDR3: CASSFMKGNYGYTF
size: .; V: TRBV30; J: TRBJ2-7; D: TRBD1; DNA: TGTGCCTGGAGCTGGGACAGGGAGATTTACGAGCAGTACTTC; CDR3: CAWSWDREIYEQYF
size: .; V: TRBV30; J: TRBJ1-3; D: TRBD1; DNA: TGTGCCTGGTCAACGCAGGGGGACGCAGAAAACACCATATATTTT; CDR3: CAWSTQGDAENTIYF
size: .; V: TRBV30; J: TRBJ1-3; D: .; DNA: TGTGCCTGGAGTGTAGGGCAGGGAGGAAACACCATATATTTT; CDR3: CAWSVGQGGNTIYF
size: once; V: TRBV30; J: TRBJ1-6; D: TRBD1; DNA: TGTGCCTGGATGAGGGGACAGGTCAATTCACCCCTCCACTTT; CDR3: CAWMRGQVNSPLHF
size: once; V: TRBV9; J: TRBJ1-5; D: TRBD1; DNA: TGTGCCAGCAGCTCTCAGGGACAGCCCAATCAGCCCCAGCATTTT; CDR3: CASSSQGQPNQPQHF
size: .; V: TRBV13; J: TRBJ1-5; D: TRBD1; DNA: TGTGCCAGTAAACAGGGGAATCAGCCCCAGCATTTT; CDR3: CASKQGNQPQHF
size: .; V: TRBV28; J: TRBJ2-2; D: .; DNA: TGTGCCAGCAGTTTAGGAGGACGACGAATAAACACCGGGGAGCTGTTTTTT; CDR3: CASSLGGRRINTGELFF
size: .; V: TRBV9; J: TRBJ1-1; D: .; DNA: TGTGCCAGCAGCCCCCGGGTGGTATCGTCCGGGGAAGCTTTCTTT; CDR3: CASSPRVVSSGEAFF
size: .; V: TRBV6-4; J: TRBJ2-5; D: TRBD2; DNA: TGTGCCAGCAGTCGCCTAGCGGGGCTCCAAGAGACCCAGTACTTC; CDR3: CASSRLAGLQETQYF
size: .; V: TRBV5-1; J: TRBJ1-4; D: TRBD1; DNA: TGCGCCAGCAGCGTGACAGGGAATACGGAAAAACTGTTTTTT; CDR3: CASSVTGNTEKLFF
size: .; V: TRBV3-1/TRBV3-2; J: TRBJ1-4; D: TRBD1; DNA: TGTGCCAGCAGCCACAGACAGGGACTGAATAATGAAAAACTGTTTTTT; CDR3: CASSHRQGLNNEKLFF
size: .; V: TRBV19; J: TRBJ2-7; D: .; DNA: TGTGCCAGTAGTCGGGACTCACTATCTTACGAGCAGTACTTC; CDR3: CASSRDSLSYEQYF
size: .; V: TRBV28; J: TRBJ2-3; D: TRBD1; DNA: TGTGCCAGCATGCCCTGGACAGGGGCAGTGGATACGCAGTATTTT; CDR3: CASMPWTGAVDTQYF
size: .; V: TRBV27; J: TRBJ1-6; D: TRBD1; DNA: TGTGCCAGCAGTCCCCGGGACAGGCCAAATTCACCCCTCCACTTT; CDR3: CASSPRDRPNSPLHF
size: .; V: TRBV10-3; J: TRBJ2-3; D: TRBD2; DNA: TGTGCCATCAAGAGCGGGGGCACAGATACGCAGTATTTT; CDR3: CAIKSGGTDTQYF
size: few; V: TRBV4-2; J: TRBJ2-1; D: .; DNA: TGTGCCAGCAGCCACGCGCAGGGCAATGAGCAGTTCTTC; CDR3: CASSHAQGNEQFF
size: .; V: TRBV6-5; J: TRBJ1-5; D: .; DNA: TGTGCCAGCAGTACCTTCGGACAGCACAATCAGCCCCAGCATTTT; CDR3: CASSTFGQHNQPQHF
size: .; V: TRBV7-6; J: TRBJ1-4; D: TRBD1; DNA: TGTGCCAGCAGCTTAGGCGGGACAGGGAACGAAAAACTGTTTTTT; CDR3: CASSLGGTGNEKLFF
size: .; V: TRBV3-1/TRBV3-2; J: TRBJ2-1; D: TRBD2; DNA: TGTGCCAGCAGCCCCTACCCCACTAGCGGGAGGTCCTACAATGAGCAGTTCTTC; CDR3: CASSPYPTSGRSYNEQFF
size: many; V: TRBV29-1; J: TRBJ1-1; D: TRBD1; DNA: TGCAGCGTTGGGGACAGGGCGGACACTGAAGCTTTCTTT; CDR3: CSVGDRADTEAFF
size: .; V: TRBV27; J: TRBJ1-5; D: TRBD1; DNA: TGTGCCAGCAGCCGGGACAGGGGGCCTAACAATCAGCCCCAGCATTTT; CDR3: CASSRDRGPNNQPQHF
size: .; V: TRBV30; J: TRBJ1-2; D: .; DNA: TGTGCCTGGGAGAGGGGGAGCGAGGGCGGTGGCTACACCTTC; CDR3: CAWERGSEGGGYTF
size: .; V: TRBV7-2; J: TRBJ1-5; D: TRBD1; DNA: TGTGCCAGCAGCTTAGAAGGCAGGGGGTTGCCCCAGCATTTT; CDR3: CASSLEGRGLPQHF
size: .; V: TRBV6-2/TRBV6-3; J: TRBJ1-6; D: TRBD1; DNA: TGTGCCAGCAGTAAAACCGGGACAGCCAATTCACCCCTCCACTTT; CDR3: CASSKTGTANSPLHF
size: .; V: TRBV29-1; J: TRBJ1-1; D: .; DNA: TGCAGCGTTGTGGTACGGAGTAAGAACACTGAAGCTTTCTTT; CDR3: CSVVVRSKNTEAFF
size: .; V: TRBV27; J: TRBJ1-1; D: TRBD1; DNA: TGTGCCAGCAAAATTCAGGGGGCGCGTATGGGCACTGAAGCTTTCTTT; CDR3: CASKIQGARMGTEAFF